The entry below gives a single T cell receptor beta chain sequence along with its context. Its cognate antigen is unknown. These data originate in a study of cytomegalovirus exposure and HLA in healthy donors. Broader study findings: Earlier analysis yielded a pattern in which most TCR beta V segments were productive about 87% or about 30% of the time. Per published accounts, TCR beta sequences correctly predicted the HLA-A and HLA-B alleles of most subjects. A later analysis found TCR association rates differed by HLA locus, highest for DRB1 and lowest for HLA-C.

This CDR3 region has 11 residues. V gave up 10 bases and J gave up 1 base, with 7 bases separating them. Germline lookup yields CDR1 LNHDA and CDR2 SQIVND (reference sequence). Primers included in the PCR were 60 Vbeta and 13 Jbeta primers. The method was immunoSEQ multiplex PCR; TCRdb's version includes in-frame clones alone and lacks a portion of them. Of roughly 230,000 clones in the sample, 70% to 90% were seen once. The receptor comes from a girl aged 2 to 9 in good health and CMV-seronegative. The chain is built from TRBV19 and TRBJ2-5; D call uncertain. Material for sequencing was PBMCs. The CDR3 spells CATRSQETQYF. CDR3 nucleotides: TGTGCCACTAGGAGCCAAGAGACCCAGTACTTC. The full variable domain, its missing parts supplied by reference TRBV19 and TRBJ2-5, is DGGITQSPKYLFRKEGQNVTLSCEQNLNHDAMYWYRQDPGQGLRLIYYSQIVNDFQKGDIAEGYSVSREKKESFPLTVTSAQKNPTAFYLCATRSQETQYFGPGTRLLVL.